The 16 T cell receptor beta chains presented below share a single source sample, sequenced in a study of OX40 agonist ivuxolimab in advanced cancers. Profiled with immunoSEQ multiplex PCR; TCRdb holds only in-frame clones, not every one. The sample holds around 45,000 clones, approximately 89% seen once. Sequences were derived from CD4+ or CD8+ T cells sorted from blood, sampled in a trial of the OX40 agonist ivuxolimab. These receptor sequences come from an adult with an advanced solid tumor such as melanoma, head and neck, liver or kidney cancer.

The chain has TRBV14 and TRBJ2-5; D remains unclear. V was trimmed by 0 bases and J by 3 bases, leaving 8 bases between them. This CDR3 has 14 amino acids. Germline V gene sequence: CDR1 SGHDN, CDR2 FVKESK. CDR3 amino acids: CASSQDLAEETQYF. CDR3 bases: TGTGCCAGCAGCCAAGATTTGGCAGAAGAGACCCAGTACTTC. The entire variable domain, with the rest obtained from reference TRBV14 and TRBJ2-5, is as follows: EAGVTQFPSHSVIEKGQTVTLRCDPISGHDNLYWYRRVMGKEIKFLLHFVKESKQDESGMPNNRFLAERTGGTYSTLKVQPAELEDSGVYFCASSQDLAEETQYFGPGTRLLVL.

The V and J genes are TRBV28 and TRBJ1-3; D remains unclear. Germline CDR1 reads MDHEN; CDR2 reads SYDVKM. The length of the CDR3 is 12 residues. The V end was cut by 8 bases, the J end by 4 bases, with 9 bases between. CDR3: CASGTMGNTIYF. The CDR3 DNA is TGTGCCAGCGGTACAATGGGAAACACCATATATTTT.

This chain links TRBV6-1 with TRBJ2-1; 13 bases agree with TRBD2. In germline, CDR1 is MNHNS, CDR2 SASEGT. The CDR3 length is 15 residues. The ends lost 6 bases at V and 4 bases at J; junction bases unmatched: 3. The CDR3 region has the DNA TGTGCCAGCAGGATACTAGCGGGGGGGTACAATGAGCAGTTCTTC. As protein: CASRILAGGYNEQFF.

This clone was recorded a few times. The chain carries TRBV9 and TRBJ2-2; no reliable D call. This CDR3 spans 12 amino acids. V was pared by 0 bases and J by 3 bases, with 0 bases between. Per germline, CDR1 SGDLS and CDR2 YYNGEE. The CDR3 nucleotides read TGTGCCAGCAGCGTAGACACCGGGGAGCTGTTTTTT. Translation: CASSVDTGELFF. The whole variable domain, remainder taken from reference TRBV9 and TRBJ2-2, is DSGVTQTPKHLITATGQRVTLRCSPRSGDLSVYWYQQSLDQGLQFLIQYYNGEERAKGNILERFSAQQFPDLHSELNLSSLELGDSALYFCASSVDTGELFFGEGSRLTVL.

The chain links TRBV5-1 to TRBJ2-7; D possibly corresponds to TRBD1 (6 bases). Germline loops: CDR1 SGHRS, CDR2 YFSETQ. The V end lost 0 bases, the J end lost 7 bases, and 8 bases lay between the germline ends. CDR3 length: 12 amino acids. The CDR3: CASSLGGGEQYF. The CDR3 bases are TGCGCCAGCAGCTTGGGAGGGGGAGAGCAGTACTTC.

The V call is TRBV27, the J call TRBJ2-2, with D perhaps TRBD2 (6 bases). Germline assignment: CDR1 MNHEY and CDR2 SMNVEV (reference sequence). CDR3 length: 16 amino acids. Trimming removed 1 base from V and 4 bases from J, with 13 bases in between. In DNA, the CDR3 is TGTGCCAGCAGTTTATTGGAGGGATGGGGCACCGGGGAGCTGTTTTTT. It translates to CASSLLEGWGTGELFF.

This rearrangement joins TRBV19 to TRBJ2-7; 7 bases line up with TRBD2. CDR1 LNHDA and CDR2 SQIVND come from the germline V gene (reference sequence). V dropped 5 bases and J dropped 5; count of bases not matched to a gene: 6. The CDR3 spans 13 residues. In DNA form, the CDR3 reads TGTGCCAGTAGTGTCGGACTAGGTAACGAGCAGTACGTC. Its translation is CASSVGLGNEQYV.

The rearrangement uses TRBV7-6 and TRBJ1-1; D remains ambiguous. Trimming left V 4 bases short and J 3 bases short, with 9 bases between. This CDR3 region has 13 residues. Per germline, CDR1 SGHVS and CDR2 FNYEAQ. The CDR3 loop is CASSSDGYTEAFF. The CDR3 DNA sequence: TGTGCCAGCAGCTCGGACGGATACACTGAAGCTTTCTTT.

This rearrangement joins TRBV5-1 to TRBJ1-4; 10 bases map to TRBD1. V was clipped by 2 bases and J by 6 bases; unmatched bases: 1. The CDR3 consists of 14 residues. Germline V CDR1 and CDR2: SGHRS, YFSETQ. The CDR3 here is CASSLGTGDEKLFF. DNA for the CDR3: TGCGCCAGCAGCTTAGGGACAGGGGATGAAAAACTGTTTTTT. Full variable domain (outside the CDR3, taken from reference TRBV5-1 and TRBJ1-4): KAGVTQTPRYLIKTRGQQVTLSCSPISGHRSVSWYQQTPGQGLQFLFEYFSETQRNKGNFPGRFSGRQFSNSRSEMNVSTLELGDSALYLCASSLGTGDEKLFFGSGTQLSVL.

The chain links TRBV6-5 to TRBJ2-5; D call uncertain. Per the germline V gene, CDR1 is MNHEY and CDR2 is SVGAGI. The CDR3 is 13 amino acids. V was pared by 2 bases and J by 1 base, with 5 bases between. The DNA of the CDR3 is TGTGCCAGCAGTTACGCCCCCCAAGAGACCCAGTACTTC. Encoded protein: CASSYAPQETQYF.

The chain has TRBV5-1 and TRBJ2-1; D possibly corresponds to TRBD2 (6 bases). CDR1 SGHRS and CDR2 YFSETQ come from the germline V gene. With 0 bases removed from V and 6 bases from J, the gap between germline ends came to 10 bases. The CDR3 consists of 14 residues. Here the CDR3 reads CASSLVGGVNEQFF. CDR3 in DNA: TGCGCCAGCAGCTTGGTTGGAGGGGTCAATGAGCAGTTCTTC.

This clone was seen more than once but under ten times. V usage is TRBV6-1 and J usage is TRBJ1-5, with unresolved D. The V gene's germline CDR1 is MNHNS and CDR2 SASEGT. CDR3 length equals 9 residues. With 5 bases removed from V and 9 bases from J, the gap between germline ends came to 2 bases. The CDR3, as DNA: TGTGCCAGCAGTTGGCCCCAGCATTTT. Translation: CASSWPQHF.

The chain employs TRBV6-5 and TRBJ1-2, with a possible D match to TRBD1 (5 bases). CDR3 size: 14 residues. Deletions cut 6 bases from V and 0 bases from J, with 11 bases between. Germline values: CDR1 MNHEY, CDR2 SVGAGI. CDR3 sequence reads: CASSPGTANYGYTF. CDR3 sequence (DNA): TGTGCCAGCAGCCCCGGGACGGCTAACTATGGCTACACCTTC.

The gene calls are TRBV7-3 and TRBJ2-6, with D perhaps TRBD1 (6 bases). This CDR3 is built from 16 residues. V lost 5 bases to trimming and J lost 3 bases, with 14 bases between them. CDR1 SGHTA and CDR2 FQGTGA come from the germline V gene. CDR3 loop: CASSLRGGDGANVLTF. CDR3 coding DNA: TGTGCCAGCAGCCTCAGGGGTGGGGATGGGGCCAACGTCCTGACTTTC.

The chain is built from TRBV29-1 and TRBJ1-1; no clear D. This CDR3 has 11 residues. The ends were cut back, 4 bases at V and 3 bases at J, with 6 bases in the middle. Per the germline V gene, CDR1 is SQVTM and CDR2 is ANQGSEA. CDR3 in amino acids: CSVAYDTEAFF. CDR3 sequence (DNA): TGCAGCGTTGCTTACGACACTGAAGCTTTCTTT. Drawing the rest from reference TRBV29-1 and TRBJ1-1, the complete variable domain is SAVISQKPSRDICQRGTSLTIQCQVDSQVTMMFWYRQQPGQSLTLIATANQGSEATYESGFVIDKFPISRPNLTFSTLTVSNMSPEDSSIYLCSVAYDTEAFFGQGTRLTVV.

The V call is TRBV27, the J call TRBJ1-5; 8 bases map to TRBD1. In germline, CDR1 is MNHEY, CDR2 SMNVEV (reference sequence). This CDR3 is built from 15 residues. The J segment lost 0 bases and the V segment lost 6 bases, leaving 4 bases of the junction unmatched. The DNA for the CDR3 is TGTGCCAGCAGCCGGGACAGGAGTAGCAATCAGCCCCAGCATTTT. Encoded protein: CASSRDRSSNQPQHF.